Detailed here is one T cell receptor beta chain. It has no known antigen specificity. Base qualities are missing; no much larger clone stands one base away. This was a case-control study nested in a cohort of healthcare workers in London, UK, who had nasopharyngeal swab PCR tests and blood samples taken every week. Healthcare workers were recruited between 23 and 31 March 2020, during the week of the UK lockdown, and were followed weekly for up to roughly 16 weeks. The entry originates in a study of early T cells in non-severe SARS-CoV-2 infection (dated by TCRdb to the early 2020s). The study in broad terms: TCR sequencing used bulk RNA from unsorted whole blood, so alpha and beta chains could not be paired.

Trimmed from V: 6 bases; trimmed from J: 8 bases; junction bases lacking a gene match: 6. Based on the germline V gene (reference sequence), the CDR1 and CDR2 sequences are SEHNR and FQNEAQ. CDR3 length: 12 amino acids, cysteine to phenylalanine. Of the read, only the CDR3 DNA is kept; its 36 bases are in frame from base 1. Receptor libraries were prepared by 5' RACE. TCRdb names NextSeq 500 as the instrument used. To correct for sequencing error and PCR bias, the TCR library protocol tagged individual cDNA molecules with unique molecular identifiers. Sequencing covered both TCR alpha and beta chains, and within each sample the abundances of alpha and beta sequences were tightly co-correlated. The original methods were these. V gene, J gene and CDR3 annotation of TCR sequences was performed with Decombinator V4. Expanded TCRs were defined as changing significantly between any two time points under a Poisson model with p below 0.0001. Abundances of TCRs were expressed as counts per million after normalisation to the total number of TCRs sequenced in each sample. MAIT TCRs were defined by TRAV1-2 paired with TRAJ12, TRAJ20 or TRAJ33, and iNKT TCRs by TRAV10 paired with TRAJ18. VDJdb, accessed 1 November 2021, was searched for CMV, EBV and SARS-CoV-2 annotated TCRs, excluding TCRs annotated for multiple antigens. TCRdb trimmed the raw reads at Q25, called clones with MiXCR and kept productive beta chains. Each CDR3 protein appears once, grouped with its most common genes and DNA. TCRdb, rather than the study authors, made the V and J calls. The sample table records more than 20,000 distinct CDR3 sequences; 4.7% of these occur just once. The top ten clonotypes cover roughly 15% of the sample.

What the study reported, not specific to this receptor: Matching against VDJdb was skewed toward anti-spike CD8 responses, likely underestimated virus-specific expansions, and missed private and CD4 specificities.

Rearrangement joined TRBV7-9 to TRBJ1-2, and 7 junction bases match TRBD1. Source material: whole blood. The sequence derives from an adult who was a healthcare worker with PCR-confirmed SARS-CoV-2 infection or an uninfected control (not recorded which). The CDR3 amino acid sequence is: CASSSTGVGYTF. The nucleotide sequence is TGTGCCAGCAGTTCAACAGGGGTAGGCTACACCTTC. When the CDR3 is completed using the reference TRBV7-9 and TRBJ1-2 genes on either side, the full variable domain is DTGVSQNPRHKITKRGQNVTFRCDPISEHNRLYWYRQTLGQGPEFLTYFQNEAQLEKSRLLSDRFSAERPKGSFSTLEIQRTEQGDSAMYLCASSSTGVGYTFGSGTRLTVV.